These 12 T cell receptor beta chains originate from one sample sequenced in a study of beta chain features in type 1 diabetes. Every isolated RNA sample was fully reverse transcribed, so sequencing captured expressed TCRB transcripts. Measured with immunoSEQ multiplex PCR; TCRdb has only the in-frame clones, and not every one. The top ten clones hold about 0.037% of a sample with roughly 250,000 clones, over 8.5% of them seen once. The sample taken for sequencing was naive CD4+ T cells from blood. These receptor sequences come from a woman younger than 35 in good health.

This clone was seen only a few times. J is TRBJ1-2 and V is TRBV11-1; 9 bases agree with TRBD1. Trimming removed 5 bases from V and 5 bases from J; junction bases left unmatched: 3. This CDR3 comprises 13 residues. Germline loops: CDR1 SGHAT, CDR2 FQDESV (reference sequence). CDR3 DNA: TGTGCCAGCAGCCCGGGACAGGGATATGGCTACACCTTC. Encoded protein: CASSPGQGYGYTF.

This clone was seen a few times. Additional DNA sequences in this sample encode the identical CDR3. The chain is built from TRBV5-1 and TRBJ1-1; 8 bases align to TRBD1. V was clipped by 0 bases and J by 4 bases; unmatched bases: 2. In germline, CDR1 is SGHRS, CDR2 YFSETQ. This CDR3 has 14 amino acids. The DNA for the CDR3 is TGCGCCAGCAGCTTGGGAGACAGGGGCACTGAAGCTTTCTTT. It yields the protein CASSLGDRGTEAFF.

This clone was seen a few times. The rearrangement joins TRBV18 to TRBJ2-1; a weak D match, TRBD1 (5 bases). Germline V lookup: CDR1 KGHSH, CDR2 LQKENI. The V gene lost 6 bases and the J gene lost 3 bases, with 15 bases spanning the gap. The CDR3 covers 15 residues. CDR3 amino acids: CASSVGVGLYNEQFF. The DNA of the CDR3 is TGTGCCAGCTCGGTAGGAGTGGGGCTCTACAATGAGCAGTTCTTC.

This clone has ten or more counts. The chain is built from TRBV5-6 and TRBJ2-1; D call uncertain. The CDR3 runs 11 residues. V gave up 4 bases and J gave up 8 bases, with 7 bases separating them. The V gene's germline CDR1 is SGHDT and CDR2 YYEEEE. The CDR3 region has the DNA TGTGCCAGCAGCCGGAGCGATGAGCAGTTCTTC. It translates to CASSRSDEQFF.

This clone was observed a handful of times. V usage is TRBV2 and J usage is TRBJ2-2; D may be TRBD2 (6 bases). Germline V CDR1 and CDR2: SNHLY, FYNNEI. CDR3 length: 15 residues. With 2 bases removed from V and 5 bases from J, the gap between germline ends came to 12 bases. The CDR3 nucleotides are TGTGCCAGCAGTGAATGGGGGGTTGCGACCGGGGAGCTGTTTTTT. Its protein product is CASSEWGVATGELFF. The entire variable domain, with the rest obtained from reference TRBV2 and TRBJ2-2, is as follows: EPEVTQTPSHQVTQMGQEVILRCVPISNHLYFYWYRQILGQKVEFLVSFYNNEISEKSEIFDDQFSVERPDGSNFTLKIRSTKLEDSAMYFCASSEWGVATGELFFGEGSRLTVL.

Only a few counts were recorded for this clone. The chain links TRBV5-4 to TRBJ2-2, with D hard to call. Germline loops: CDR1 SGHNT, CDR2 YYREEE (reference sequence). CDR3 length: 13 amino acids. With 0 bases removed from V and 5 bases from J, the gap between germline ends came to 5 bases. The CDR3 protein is CASSLVATGELFF. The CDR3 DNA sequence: TGTGCCAGCAGCTTGGTGGCAACCGGGGAGCTGTTTTTT.

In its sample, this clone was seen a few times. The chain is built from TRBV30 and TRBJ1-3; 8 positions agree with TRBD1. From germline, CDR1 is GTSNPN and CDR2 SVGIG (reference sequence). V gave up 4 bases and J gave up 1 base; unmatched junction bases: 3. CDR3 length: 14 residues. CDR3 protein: CAWTTGGSGNTIYF. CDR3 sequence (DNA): TGTGCCTGGACCACAGGGGGTTCTGGAAACACCATATATTTT.

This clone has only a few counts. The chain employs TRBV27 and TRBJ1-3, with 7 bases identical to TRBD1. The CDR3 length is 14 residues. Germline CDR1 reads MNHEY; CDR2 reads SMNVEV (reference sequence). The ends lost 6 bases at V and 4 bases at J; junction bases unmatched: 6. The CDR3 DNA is TGTGCCAGCAGGCCCACAGGGGTCGGAAACACCATATATTTT. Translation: CASRPTGVGNTIYF.

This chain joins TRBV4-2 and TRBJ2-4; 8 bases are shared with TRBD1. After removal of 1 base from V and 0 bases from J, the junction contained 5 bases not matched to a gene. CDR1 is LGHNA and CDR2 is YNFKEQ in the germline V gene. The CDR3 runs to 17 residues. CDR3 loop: CASSQATGAIAKNIQYF. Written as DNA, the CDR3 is TGTGCCAGCAGCCAAGCGACAGGGGCTATAGCCAAAAACATTCAGTACTTC.

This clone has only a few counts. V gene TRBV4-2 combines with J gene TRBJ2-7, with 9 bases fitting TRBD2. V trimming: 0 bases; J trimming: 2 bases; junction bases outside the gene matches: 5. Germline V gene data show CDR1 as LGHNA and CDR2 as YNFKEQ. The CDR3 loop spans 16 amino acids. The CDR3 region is CASSQDSASGAYEQYF. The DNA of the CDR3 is TGTGCCAGCAGCCAAGATTCGGCTAGCGGGGCCTACGAGCAGTACTTC.

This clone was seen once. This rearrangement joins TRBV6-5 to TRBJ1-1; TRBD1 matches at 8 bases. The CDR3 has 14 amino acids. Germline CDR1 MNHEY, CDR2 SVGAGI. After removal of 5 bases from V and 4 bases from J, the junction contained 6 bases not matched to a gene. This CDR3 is CASSIRQGSTEAFF. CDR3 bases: TGTGCCAGCAGTATACGACAGGGGAGCACTGAAGCTTTCTTT.

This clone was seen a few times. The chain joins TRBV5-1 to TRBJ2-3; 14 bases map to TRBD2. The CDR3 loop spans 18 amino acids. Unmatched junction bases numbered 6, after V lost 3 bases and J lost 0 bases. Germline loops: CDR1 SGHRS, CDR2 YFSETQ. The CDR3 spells CASSSGLAGDASTDTQYF. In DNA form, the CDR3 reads TGCGCCAGCAGCTCGGGACTAGCGGGAGACGCTAGCACAGATACGCAGTATTTT. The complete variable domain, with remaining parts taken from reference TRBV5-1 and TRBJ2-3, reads KAGVTQTPRYLIKTRGQQVTLSCSPISGHRSVSWYQQTPGQGLQFLFEYFSETQRNKGNFPGRFSGRQFSNSRSEMNVSTLELGDSALYLCASSSGLAGDASTDTQYFGPGTRLTVL.